This T cell receptor (beta chain) emerged from a study of blood T cell repertoires in COVID-19. Study-wide background: The United States, Italy and Spain were the sources of the acute and convalescent COVID-19 samples. In each case, the material was cDNA or gDNA derived from T cells, B-cell-depleted T cells, or PBMCs.

In the authors' methods: Quantification of nucleated cells was approximated via reference gene primer amplification. Assay: immunoSEQ multiplex PCR; the TCRdb copy retains only in-frame clones and omits some. V, J and clone size were drawn from that table, and D and trimming were deduced from the DNA. The table includes about 490,000 clones, 70% to 90% detected once. Sequencing was performed on peripheral blood. This TCR was recovered from a human donor in a cohort sampled during active COVID-19.

CDR3 residues: CASSPWTGRSYEQYF. CDR3 coding DNA: TGTGCCAGCAGTCCATGGACAGGACGCTCCTACGAGCAGTACTTC. The chain is built from TRBV27 and TRBJ2-7; 7 positions match TRBD1. Germline values: CDR1 MNHEY, CDR2 SMNVEV (reference sequence). The V and J ends lost 5 bases and 0 bases, in that order; junction bases with no gene match: 7. The CDR3 spans 15 residues.